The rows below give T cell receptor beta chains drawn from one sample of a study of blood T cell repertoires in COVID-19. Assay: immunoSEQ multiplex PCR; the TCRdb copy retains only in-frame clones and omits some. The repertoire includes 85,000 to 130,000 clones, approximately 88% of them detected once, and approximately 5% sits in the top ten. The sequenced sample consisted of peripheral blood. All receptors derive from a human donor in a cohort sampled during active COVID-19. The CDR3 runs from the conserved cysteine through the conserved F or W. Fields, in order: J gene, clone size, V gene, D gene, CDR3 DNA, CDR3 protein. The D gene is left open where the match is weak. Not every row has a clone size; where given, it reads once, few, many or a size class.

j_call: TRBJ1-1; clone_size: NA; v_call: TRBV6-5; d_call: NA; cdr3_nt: TGTGCCAGCAGTATACAGGGAACTGAAGCTTTCTTT; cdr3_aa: CASSIQGTEAFF
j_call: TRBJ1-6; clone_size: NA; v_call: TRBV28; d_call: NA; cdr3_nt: TGTGCCAGCAGTCCCCCCGCTCGGGGTTCACCCCTCCACTTT; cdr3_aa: CASSPPARGSPLHF
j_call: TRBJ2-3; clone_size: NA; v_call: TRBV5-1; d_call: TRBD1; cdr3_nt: TGCGCCAGCAGCAAGATAGCCGGGACAGGGGGTGTGGATACGCAGTATTTT; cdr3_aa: CASSKIAGTGGVDTQYF
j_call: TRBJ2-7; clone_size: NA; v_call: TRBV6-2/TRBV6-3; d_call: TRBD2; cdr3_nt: TGTGCCAGCAGCCCTGGACTAGCGGGGGGCACAATTCGCTCCGAGCAGTACTTC; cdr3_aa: CASSPGLAGGTIRSEQYF
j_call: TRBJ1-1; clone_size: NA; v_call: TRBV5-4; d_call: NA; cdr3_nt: TGTGCCAGCAGCACTCAAAACACTGAAGCTTTCTTT; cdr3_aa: CASSTQNTEAFF
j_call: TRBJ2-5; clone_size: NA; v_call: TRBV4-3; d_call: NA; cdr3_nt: TGCGCCAGCAGCCAGGAAAGAGGGTTGGAGACCCAGTACTTC; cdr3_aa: CASSQERGLETQYF
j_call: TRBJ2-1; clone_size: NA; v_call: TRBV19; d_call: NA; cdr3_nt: TGTGCCAGTAGTCCCGGGACACCCCTCTCCAATGAGCAGTTCTTC; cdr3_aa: CASSPGTPLSNEQFF
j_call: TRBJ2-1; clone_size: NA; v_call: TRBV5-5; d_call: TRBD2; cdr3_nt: TGTGCCAGCAGCTTGGGTGGCGGGAGTCATATTTATATCAATGAGCAGTTCTTC; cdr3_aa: CASSLGGGSHIYINEQFF
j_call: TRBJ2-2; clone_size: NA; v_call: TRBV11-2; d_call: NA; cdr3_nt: TGTGCCAGCAGCCCCTTAGAGGTTATCGGGGAGCTGTTTTTT; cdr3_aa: CASSPLEVIGELFF
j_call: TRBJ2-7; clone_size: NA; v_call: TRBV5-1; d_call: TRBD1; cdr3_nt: TGCGCCAGCAGCGGCGACAGGGGTCTGGGAGAGCAGTACTTC; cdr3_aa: CASSGDRGLGEQYF
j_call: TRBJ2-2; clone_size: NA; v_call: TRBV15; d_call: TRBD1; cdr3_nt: TGTGCCACCAGCAGAGAATTGCCGGGACAGGGAAACACCGGGGAGCTGTTTTTT; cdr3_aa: CATSRELPGQGNTGELFF
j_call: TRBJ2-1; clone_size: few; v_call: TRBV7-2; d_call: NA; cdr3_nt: TGTGCCAGCAGCTCCGAATTTTACGGTGAGCAGTTCTTC; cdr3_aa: CASSSEFYGEQFF
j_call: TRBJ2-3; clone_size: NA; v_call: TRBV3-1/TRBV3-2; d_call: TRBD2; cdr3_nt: TGTGCCAGCAGCCAAGTTGTAGCGGGAGGGCCGTCAGATACGCAGTATTTT; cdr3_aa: CASSQVVAGGPSDTQYF
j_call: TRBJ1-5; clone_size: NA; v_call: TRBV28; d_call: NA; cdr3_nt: TGTGCCAGCAGTTTAAGGTCGGGACAGCCCCAGCATTTT; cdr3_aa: CASSLRSGQPQHF
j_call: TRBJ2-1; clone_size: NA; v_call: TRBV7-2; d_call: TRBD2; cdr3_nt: TGTGCCAGCAGCTTAGTCGGGGGGGGTGTCAATGAGCAGTTCTTC; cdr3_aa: CASSLVGGGVNEQFF
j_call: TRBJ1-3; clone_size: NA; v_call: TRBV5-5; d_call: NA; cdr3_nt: TGTGCCAGCAGCTTTGGACAGATCGGAAACACCATATATTTT; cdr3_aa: CASSFGQIGNTIYF
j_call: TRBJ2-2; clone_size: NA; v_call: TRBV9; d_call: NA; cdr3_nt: TGTGCCAGCAGCGTCGGACTCAACGGGGAGCTGTTTTTT; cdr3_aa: CASSVGLNGELFF
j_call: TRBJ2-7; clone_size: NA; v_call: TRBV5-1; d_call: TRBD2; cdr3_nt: TGCGCCAGCAGCTTGGCTAAGACTAGCGGTCCCTCCTACGAGCAGTACTTC; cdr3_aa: CASSLAKTSGPSYEQYF
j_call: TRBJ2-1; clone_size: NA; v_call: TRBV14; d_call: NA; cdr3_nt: TGTGCCAGCAGCCAACGACTAGGAGTTCTGCTCTTC; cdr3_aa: CASSQRLGVLLF
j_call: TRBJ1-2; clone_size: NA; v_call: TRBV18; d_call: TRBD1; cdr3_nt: TGTGCCAGCTCACCTTTCCCGACTCGAACCCCGACAGGGAGCTACACCTTC; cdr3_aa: CASSPFPTRTPTGSYTF
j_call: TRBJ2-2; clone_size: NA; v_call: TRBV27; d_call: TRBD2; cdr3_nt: TGTGCCAGCAGACCATTGACTAGCGGGAGAGAATCCGGGGAGCTGTTTTTT; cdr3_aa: CASRPLTSGRESGELFF
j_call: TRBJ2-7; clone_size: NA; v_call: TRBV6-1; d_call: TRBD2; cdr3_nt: TGTGCCAGCAGTGATGAGCGGGGACGACCCTCCTACGAGCAGTACTTC; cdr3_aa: CASSDERGRPSYEQYF
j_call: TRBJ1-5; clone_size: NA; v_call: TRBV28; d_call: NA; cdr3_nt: TGTGCCAGCAGTTTATTAGAGCTTCGATGGAATCAGCCCCAGCATTTT; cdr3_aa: CASSLLELRWNQPQHF
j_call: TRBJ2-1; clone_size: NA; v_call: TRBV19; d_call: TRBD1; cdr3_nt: TGTGCCAGTAGCCACCAGGGGGCCTTTCACAATGAGCAGTTCTTC; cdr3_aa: CASSHQGAFHNEQFF
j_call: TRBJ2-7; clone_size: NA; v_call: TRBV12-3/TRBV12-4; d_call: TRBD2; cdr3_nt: TGTGCCAGCAGCTCATTAGCGGGGTACGAGCAGTACTTC; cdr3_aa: CASSSLAGYEQYF
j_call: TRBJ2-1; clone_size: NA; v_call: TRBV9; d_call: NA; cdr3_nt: TGTGCCAGCAGCGTAGCTTGGCTAGACAATGAGCAGTTCTTC; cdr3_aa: CASSVAWLDNEQFF
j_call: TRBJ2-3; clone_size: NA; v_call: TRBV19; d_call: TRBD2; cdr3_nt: TGTGCCAGTAGTAACCCCTCTGCGGGGGGCGGCACAGATACGCAGTATTTT; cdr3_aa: CASSNPSAGGGTDTQYF
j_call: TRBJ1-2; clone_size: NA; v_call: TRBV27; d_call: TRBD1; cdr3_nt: TGTGCCAGCAGCACCCGGGACAGGGGGCGTTACTATGGCTACACCTTC; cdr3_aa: CASSTRDRGRYYGYTF
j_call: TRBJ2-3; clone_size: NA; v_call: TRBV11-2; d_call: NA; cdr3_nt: TGTGCCAGCAGCCAGGGACATACCACAGATACGCAGTATTTT; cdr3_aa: CASSQGHTTDTQYF
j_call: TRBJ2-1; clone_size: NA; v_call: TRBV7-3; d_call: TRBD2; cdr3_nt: TGTGCCAGCAGCCAAACTAGCGACCACAATGAGCAGTTCTTC; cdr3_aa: CASSQTSDHNEQFF
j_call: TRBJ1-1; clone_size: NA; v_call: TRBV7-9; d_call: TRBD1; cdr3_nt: TGTGCCAGCAGCTCGGACAGGGCGGACACTGAAGCTTTCTTT; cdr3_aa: CASSSDRADTEAFF
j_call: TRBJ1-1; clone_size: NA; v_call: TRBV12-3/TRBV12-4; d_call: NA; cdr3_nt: TGTGCCAGCAGTCGGGACACGGGCACTGAAGCTTTCTTT; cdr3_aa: CASSRDTGTEAFF
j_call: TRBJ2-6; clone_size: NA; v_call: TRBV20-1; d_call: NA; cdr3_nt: TGCAGTGCTAGTCCGGGGTCAAATGGGGCCAACGTCCTGACTTTC; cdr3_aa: CSASPGSNGANVLTF
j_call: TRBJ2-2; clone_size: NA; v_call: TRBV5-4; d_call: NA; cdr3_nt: TGTGCCAGCAGCGCCGGAGGGATATCGAACACCGGGGAGCTGTTTTTT; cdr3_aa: CASSAGGISNTGELFF
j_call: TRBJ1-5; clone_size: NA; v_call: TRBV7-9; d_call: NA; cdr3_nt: TGTGCCAGCAGCTTAGAAGGAGGGCCCCAGCATTTT; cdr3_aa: CASSLEGGPQHF
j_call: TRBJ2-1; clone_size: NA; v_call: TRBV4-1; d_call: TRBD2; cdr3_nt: TGCGCCAGCAGCCAAACTGAGGGAGGGTCCTACAATGAGCAGTTCTTC; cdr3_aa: CASSQTEGGSYNEQFF
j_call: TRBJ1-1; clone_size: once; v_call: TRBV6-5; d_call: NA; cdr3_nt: TGTGCCAGCAGTTACTCACCAAGAGGCACTGAAGCTTTCTTT; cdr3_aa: CASSYSPRGTEAFF
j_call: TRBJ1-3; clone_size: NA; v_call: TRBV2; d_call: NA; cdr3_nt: TGTGCCAGCAGCCTAACAGGGAATAAGGACACCATATATTTT; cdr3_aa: CASSLTGNKDTIYF
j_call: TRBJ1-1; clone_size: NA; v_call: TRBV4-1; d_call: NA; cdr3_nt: TGCGCCAGCAGCCGCGGGCTAAACACTGAAGCTTTCTTT; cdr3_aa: CASSRGLNTEAFF
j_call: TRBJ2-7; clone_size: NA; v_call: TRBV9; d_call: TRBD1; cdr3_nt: TGTGCCAGCAGCCCCCGGGCAGGGGGCTTCTACGAGCAGTACTTC; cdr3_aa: CASSPRAGGFYEQYF
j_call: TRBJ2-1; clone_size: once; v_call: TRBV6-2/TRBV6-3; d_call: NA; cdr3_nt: TGTGCCAGCAGTTACTCGTTTGGGGGCCGATCTTCCCACTACAATGAGCAGTTCTTC; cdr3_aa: CASSYSFGGRSSHYNEQFF
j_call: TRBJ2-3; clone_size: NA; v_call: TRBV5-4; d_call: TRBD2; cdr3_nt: TGTGCCAGCAGCTCAGGACTAGCGGGAGAAACAGATACGCAGTATTTT; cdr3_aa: CASSSGLAGETDTQYF
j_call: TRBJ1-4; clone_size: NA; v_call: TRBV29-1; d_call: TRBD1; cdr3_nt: TGCAGCGTTGCAGGGGGGACTAATGAAAAACTGTTTTTT; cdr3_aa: CSVAGGTNEKLFF
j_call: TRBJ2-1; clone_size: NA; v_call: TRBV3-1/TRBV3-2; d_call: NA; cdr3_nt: TGTGCCAGCAGCCAAATCCTAGCGTCCTATTCCAATGAGCAGTTCTTC; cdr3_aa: CASSQILASYSNEQFF
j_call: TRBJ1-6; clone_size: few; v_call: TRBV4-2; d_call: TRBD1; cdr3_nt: TGTGCCAGCAGCCAAGAGGCAGGGGGAAATTCACCCCTCCACTTT; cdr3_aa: CASSQEAGGNSPLHF
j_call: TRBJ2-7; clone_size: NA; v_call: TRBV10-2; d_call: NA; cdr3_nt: TGCGCCACAAGACAGGCTTCCTACGAGCAGTACTTC; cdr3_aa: CATRQASYEQYF
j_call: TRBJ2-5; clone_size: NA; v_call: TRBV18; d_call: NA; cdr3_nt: TGTGCCAGCTCACCGGTGACAGGAGCCCAAGAGACCCAGTACTTC; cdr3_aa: CASSPVTGAQETQYF
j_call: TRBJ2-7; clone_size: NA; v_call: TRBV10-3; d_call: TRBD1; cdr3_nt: TGTGCCATCAGTGGTGGGACAGGGAGCGAGCAGTACTTC; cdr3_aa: CAISGGTGSEQYF
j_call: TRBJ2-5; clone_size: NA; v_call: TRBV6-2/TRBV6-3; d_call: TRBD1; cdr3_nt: TGTGCCAGCAGTTGGGGACAGGGGGGGCAAGAGACCCAGTACTTC; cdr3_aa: CASSWGQGGQETQYF
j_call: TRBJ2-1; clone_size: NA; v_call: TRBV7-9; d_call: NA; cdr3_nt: TGTGCCAGCAGCTTCGCCTCGGGTGAGCAGTTCTTC; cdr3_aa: CASSFASGEQFF
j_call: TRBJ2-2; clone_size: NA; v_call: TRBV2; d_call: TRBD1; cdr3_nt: TGTGCCAGCAAGGGACAGGGTAACACCGGGGAGCTGTTTTTT; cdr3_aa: CASKGQGNTGELFF
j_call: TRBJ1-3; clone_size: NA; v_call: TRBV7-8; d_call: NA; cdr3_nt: TGTGCCAGCAGCTGGGGCCACGCTGGGGACACCATATATTTT; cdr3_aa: CASSWGHAGDTIYF
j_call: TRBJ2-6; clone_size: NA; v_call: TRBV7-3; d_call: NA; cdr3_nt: TGTGCCAGCAGCTTATTGGGAGCTGGGGCCAACGTCCTGACTTTC; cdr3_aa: CASSLLGAGANVLTF
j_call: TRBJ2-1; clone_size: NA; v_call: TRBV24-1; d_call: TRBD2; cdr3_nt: TGTGCCACCAGTGCTCGCGGGGGAAACAATGAGCAGTTCTTC; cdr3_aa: CATSARGGNNEQFF
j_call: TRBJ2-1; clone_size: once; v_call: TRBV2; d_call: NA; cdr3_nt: TGTGCCAGCGCCGTCTCGAGCTCCTACAATGAGCAGTTCTTC; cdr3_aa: CASAVSSSYNEQFF
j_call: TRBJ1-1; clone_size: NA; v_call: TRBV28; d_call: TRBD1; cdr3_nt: TGTGCCAGCAGTTTGAGGGGACAGGACCTTCGCCTGACTGAAGCTTTCTTT; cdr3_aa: CASSLRGQDLRLTEAFF
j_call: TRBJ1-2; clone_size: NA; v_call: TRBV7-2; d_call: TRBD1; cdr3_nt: TGTGCCAGCAGCTCTCAACAGGGGAACTATGGCTACACCTTC; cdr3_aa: CASSSQQGNYGYTF
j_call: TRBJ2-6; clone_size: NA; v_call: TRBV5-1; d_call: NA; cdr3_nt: TGCGCCAGCAGCCCTCCGAGTCCTGGGGCCAACGTCCTGACTTTC; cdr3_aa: CASSPPSPGANVLTF
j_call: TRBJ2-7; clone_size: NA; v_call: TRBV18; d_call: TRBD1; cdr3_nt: TGTGCCAGCTCACCTGGACAGGGGAGAGCCATCGAGCAGTACTTC; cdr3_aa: CASSPGQGRAIEQYF